This T cell receptor beta chain was sequenced in a study of cytomegalovirus exposure and HLA in healthy donors. The germline V gene has CDR1 LNHDA and CDR2 SQIVND (reference sequence). CDR3 length equals 14 residues. The J segment lost 4 bases and the V segment lost 4 bases, leaving 5 bases of the junction unmatched. Study conclusions and caveats: Previously analyzed data showed that most TCR beta V segments were productive at a frequency of about 87% or about 30%. Clonal expansion, a later analysis showed, was greater in HLA-associated TCR beta chains than in equally common others. A later analysis linked a missense variant in DCLRE1C to the trimming of TCR beta V and J genes.

In the PCR, 60 Vbeta and 13 Jbeta primers were used. Produced via immunoSEQ multiplex PCR; TCRdb's table is partial and in-frame only. The data show over 85,000 clones, about 86% seen once. Remarks on this clone: What it recognizes is unknown.

The sequencing sample was made of PBMCs. The TCR sequence derives from a man aged 35 to 55 in good health and CMV-seronegative. V and J are TRBV19 and TRBJ2-3, with TRBD1 matching over 7 bases. The CDR3 here is CASSTGQVADTQYF. CDR3 coding DNA: TGTGCCAGTAGTACAGGACAGGTAGCAGATACGCAGTATTTT.